This TCR beta chain was sequenced for a study of blood T cell repertoires in COVID-19. Clones were sequenced by immunoSEQ multiplex PCR, and TCRdb holds only the in-frame ones, with some missing. This table holds 100,000 to 130,000 clones, 75% to 95% found once. V was trimmed by 4 bases and J by 4 bases, leaving 16 bases between them. The CDR3 consists of 16 residues. CDR1 is SGHTA, CDR2 FQGNSA, per germline. Sequencing used peripheral blood. This chain joins TRBV7-2 and TRBJ2-2; TRBD1 is a possible D gene (6 bases). This TCR derives from a woman younger than 45 with acute or convalescent COVID-19. The CDR3, as DNA: TGTGCCAGCAGCTCGGCCGGGACAATCGGCACCGGGGAGCTGTTTTTT. It encodes CASSSAGTIGTGELFF. The complete variable domain, with remaining parts taken from reference TRBV7-2 and TRBJ2-2, reads GAGVSQSPSNKVTEKGKDVELRCDPISGHTALYWYRQSLGQGLEFLIYFQGNSAPDKSGLPSDRFSAERTGGSVSTLTIQRTQQEDSAVYLCASSSAGTIGTGELFFGEGSRLTVL.